This record looks at one T cell receptor beta chain sequence and its context. Its antigen is not known. This sample is part of a study of OX40 agonist ivuxolimab in advanced cancers. In the study overall: Ivuxolimab was administered intravenously to patients at 0.01 to 10 mg/kg every 2 weeks. Of mixed ages from about 23 to 90 and averaging roughly 66 years, the group was around 78% male. Checkpoint inhibitors had been given previously to under 50% of patients.

Points from the study as a whole: Clonal expansion was seen in CD4+ and CD8+ blood T cells by week 6 at 0.1 to 3.0 mg/kg.

The repertoire was sequenced with immunoSEQ multiplex PCR; TCRdb's copy has only in-frame clones and lacks some. The sample has tens of thousands of clones, around nine tenths seen once. Germline-derived CDR1 and CDR2 are SNHLY and FYNNEI. Trimming at V came to 7 bases and at J to 3 bases, leaving 6 bases not matched to a gene. This CDR3 spans 14 amino acids. Sequenced material: CD4+ or CD8+ T cells sorted from blood, taken in a trial of the OX40 agonist ivuxolimab. The chain uses TRBV2 and TRBJ1-1; 9 bases fit TRBD1. The clonotype comes from an adult with an advanced solid tumor such as melanoma, head and neck, liver or kidney cancer. The CDR3 region has the DNA TGTGCCAGCATCGAAGGACAGGGGTACACTGAAGCTTTCTTT. Its protein is CASIEGQGYTEAFF.